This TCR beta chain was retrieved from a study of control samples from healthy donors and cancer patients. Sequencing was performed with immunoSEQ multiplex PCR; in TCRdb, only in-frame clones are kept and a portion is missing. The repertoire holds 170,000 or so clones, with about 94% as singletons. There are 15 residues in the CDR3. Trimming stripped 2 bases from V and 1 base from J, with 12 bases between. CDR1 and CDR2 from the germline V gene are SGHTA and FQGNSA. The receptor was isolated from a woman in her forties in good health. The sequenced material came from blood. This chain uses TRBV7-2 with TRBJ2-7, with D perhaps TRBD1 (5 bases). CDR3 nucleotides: TGTGCCAGCAGCTTACAGGGCCAACTTTCCTACGAGCAGTACTTC. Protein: CASSLQGQLSYEQYF.